Reported below is one TCR beta chain. No antigen is known for it. It has no much larger one-base neighbor in the sample; base qualities were not kept. Trimming accounts for 5 bases at V and 0 bases at J, while the number of junction bases matched to no gene is 4. There are 15 amino acids in the CDR3, from cysteine to phenylalanine inclusive. Solely the CDR3 DNA is kept, with 45 bases framed from the first base. Based on the germline V gene, the CDR1 and CDR2 sequences are ENHRY and SYGVKD. Enrolling through a virtual design, the prospective study's participants ranged in age from about 18 to 100 years and lived across some 22 United States geographic areas. In the prospective study, participants were assigned to cohorts based on the clinical history participants reported in a screening survey and a study questionnaire. Recovered participants in ImmuneRACE Cohort 3 were defined as having two consecutive negative NP/OP PCR tests, clearance from a healthcare professional, or resolution of symptoms. In the prospective study, mobile phlebotomists collected whole blood, serum and a nasopharyngeal or oropharyngeal swab from each participant. Participants in the prospective study had the option to provide additional blood draws and questionnaires over an approximately 2-month period. Prospective study blood samples were shipped either frozen or at room temperature before DNA extraction.

This entry belongs to a study of blood T cell repertoires in COVID-19 (TCRdb year 2020). At the level of the whole study: Samples covering the acute and convalescent phases of COVID-19 were provided by collaborators in the United States, Italy and Spain. The prospective study material was composed of cDNA or gDNA derived from T cells, B-cell-depleted T cells, or PBMCs. Deeply sampled blood TCRbeta repertoires from subjects exposed to, actively infected with, or recovered from COVID-19 were included in the dataset. A freely available public database, intended as a resource for researchers studying the immune response to SARS-CoV-2, is where the repertoires were released. The samples were drawn from two sources: the first 160 participants of the ongoing ImmuneRACE study, and about 1,300 subjects contributed by 6 global collaborators. The sample metadata nearly always contained a de-identified subject ID, COVID-19 status, age in years and sex. Where available, HLA class I and class II types were obtained from metadata supplied by the sample provider rather than from assay-based typing. Overall results and qualifications from the work: The amount of clinical and demographic metadata varied by source and participant and was provided uncurated.

TCRbeta CDR3 regions were amplified from genomic DNA by means of the immunoSEQ Assay, a bias-controlled multiplex PCR. The paper's data handling went like this. The number of nucleated cells in each sample was estimated by amplification of reference gene primers within the assay. Sequence reads were collapsed and filtered to measure the absolute abundance of every unique TCRbeta CDR3 rearrangement. For each sample, productive Simpson clonality was calculated as the square root of Simpson's diversity index over productive rearrangements. The table was pulled from immuneACCESS by TCRdb, which kept in-frame rearrangements only. Such tables lose some clones; where checked, under half of the loss comes from unresolved V genes, and the rest has no known cause. The D gene and trimming were derived from the DNA, and the V and J assignments and clone size from that table. The sample yields about half a million clones; about 85% were counted once. The ten largest clonotypes hold approximately 8% of the sample.

The TCR comes from a woman between 55 and 75 years old who had recovered from COVID-19. The sequenced material came from PBMCs or T cells enriched from blood (not recorded which). Recombination joined TRBV10-3 with TRBJ2-1; 7 central nucleotides agree with TRBD1. This receptor carries the CDR3 CAISPTGSSYNEQFF. The nucleotide sequence is given as TGTGCCATCAGTCCGACAGGGTCCTCCTACAATGAGCAGTTCTTC.